The 29 T cell receptor beta chains presented below share a single source sample, sequenced in a study of T cells in Graves' hyperthyroidism and ophthalmopathy. Amplification yielded TCR beta CDR3 regions, with RNA transcripts as the source. During a first-round RT-PCR of the TCR CDR3, the HTBI primer set was used. TCRdb reprocessed the multiplex PCR reads via MiXCR and lists one record per CDR3 protein. The sample has a few hundred thousand distinct CDR3 sequences; around a sixth are singletons. Sequenced input: blood. These receptors were collected from a woman in her 30s with Graves' hyperthyroidism.

This clonotype occurred many times. The chain has TRBV7-8 and TRBJ2-1; the D gene is possibly TRBD2 (6 bases). Trimming stripped 5 bases from V and 8 bases from J, with 22 bases between. This CDR3 has 16 amino acids. Germline CDR1 reads SGHVS; CDR2 reads FQNEAQ. This chain's CDR3 is CASSPRLESPVYEQFF. CDR3 nucleotide sequence: TGTGCCAGCAGCCCTAGACTAGAATCACCGGTATATGAGCAGTTCTTC.

Many counts were recorded for this clonotype. The chain is built from TRBV7-2 and TRBJ2-7; D gene uncertain. Germline V CDR1 and CDR2: SGHTA, FQGNSA. The CDR3 is 14 amino acids. Trimming removed 1 base at V and 4 bases at J, with 11 bases between. CDR3 sequence (DNA): TGTGCCAGCAGCTTAGAATTGGGGTCGTACGAGCAGTACTTC. This codes for CASSLELGSYEQYF.

The chain carries TRBV28 and TRBJ2-1; 9 bases match TRBD1. Germline V gene lookup returns CDR1 MDHEN and CDR2 SYDVKM. Trimming took 6 bases from V and 8 from J; bases not matched to a gene: 14. This CDR3 comprises 16 residues. CDR3 region: CASSQIQGASRDEQFF. CDR3 in DNA: TGTGCCAGCAGCCAAATACAGGGGGCCTCTAGGGATGAGCAGTTCTTC.

This clonotype appeared a few times. CDR3 in amino acids: CASSDRKTLYNEQFF. The CDR3 DNA reads as TGTGCCAGCAGTGACAGGAAAACCCTCTACAATGAGCAGTTCTTC. The chain uses TRBV6-1 and TRBJ2-1; no clear D. Trimming cost V 3 bases and J 3 bases, with 12 bases left between them. The CDR3 is made up of 15 amino acids. Germline loops: CDR1 MNHNS, CDR2 SASEGT.

Many counts were recorded for this clonotype. The rearrangement links TRBV12-3 or TRBV12-4 to TRBJ2-5; 8 nucleotides match TRBD2. Trimming took 4 bases from V and 1 from J; bases not matched to a gene: 11. The CDR3 contains 17 residues. In nucleotides, the CDR3 is TGTGCCAGCAGTTCCTTGTTCAGGGCGGGGGGCCAAGAGACCCAGTACTTC. It translates to CASSSLFRAGGQETQYF.

The chain has TRBV6-1 and TRBJ1-5, with 7 bases matching TRBD1. Germline-derived CDR1 and CDR2 are MNHNS and SASEGT. This CDR3 has 16 residues. Trimming removed 7 bases from V and 6 bases from J; junction bases left unmatched: 15. In DNA form, the CDR3 reads TGTGCCAGCAATGAGGGGGCTCCGGGCTTTGGTCAGCCCCAGCATTTT. Its translation: CASNEGAPGFGQPQHF.

J is TRBJ2-7 and V is TRBV7-9; no reliable D call. Looked up from germline, CDR1 is SEHNR and CDR2 is FQNEAQ (reference sequence). Trimming cost V 5 bases and J 2 bases, with 16 bases left between them. This CDR3 contains 15 residues. Here the CDR3 DNA reads TGTGCCAGCAGCCCACCCCCCCCCAGCGCCTACGAGCAGTACTTC. Translation: CASSPPPPSAYEQYF.

This clonotype was recorded many times. The chain has TRBV20-1 and TRBJ2-1; 10 nucleotides agree with TRBD1. Trimming cost V 5 bases and J 6 bases; bases outside gene matches: 13. The length of the CDR3 is 16 residues. The germline CDR1 and CDR2 sequences are DFQATT and SNEGSKA (reference sequence). CDR3 DNA sequence: TGCAGTGCTGCAGGGACCCCGGGACAGGGGAGCAATGAGCAGTTCTTC. Protein sequence: CSAAGTPGQGSNEQFF.

This clonotype was counted many times. The chain couples TRBV28 to TRBJ1-1; 8 nucleotides agree with TRBD1. This CDR3 region has 15 residues. V lost 6 bases and J lost 1; bases outside the gene matches: 7. Germline CDR1 and CDR2: MDHEN and SYDVKM. This chain's CDR3 is CASSTGGQANTEAFF. The CDR3 DNA sequence: TGTGCCAGCAGCACCGGGGGACAGGCGAACACTGAAGCTTTCTTT.

The chain uses TRBV10-2 and TRBJ2-1; 7 bases match TRBD2. The CDR3 consists of 16 residues. The junction had 16 bases not matched to a gene; V was cut back by 6 bases and J by 8 bases. CDR1 is WSHSY and CDR2 is SAAADI in the germline V gene. CDR3 protein: CASRDSGRALGDEQFF. CDR3 nucleotide sequence: TGCGCCAGCAGGGATAGTGGGAGGGCCTTGGGCGATGAGCAGTTCTTC.

There are many counts of this clonotype. V gene TRBV2 combines with J gene TRBJ2-2, with D hard to call. The germline V gene encodes CDR1 SNHLY and CDR2 FYNNEI. The CDR3 sequence is 14 residues long. V was pared by 3 bases and J by 3 bases, with 8 bases between. The CDR3, as DNA: TGTGCCAGCAGTGATAGATACTACACCGGGGAGCTGTTTTTT. This sequence encodes CASSDRYYTGELFF.

In its sample, this clonotype was seen many times. The rearrangement links TRBV11-2 to TRBJ2-1; the match to TRBD2 covers 10 bases. The junction had 21 bases not matched to a gene; V was cut back by 4 bases and J by 9 bases. Germline V gene lookup returns CDR1 SGHAT and CDR2 FQNNGV. The CDR3 sequence is 19 residues long. CDR3 sequence reads: CASSSHYPSSSGSGIEQFF. The CDR3 DNA is TGTGCCAGCAGCTCTCACTACCCTAGCTCTAGCGGGAGTGGCATTGAGCAGTTCTTC.

This clonotype has a count of ten or more. This chain uses TRBV11-3 with TRBJ2-1; D is perhaps TRBD1 or TRBD2 (5 bases each). V gave up 1 base and J gave up 9 bases, with 10 bases separating them. Looked up from germline, CDR1 is SGHNT and CDR2 is YENEEA. The CDR3 covers 13 residues. CDR3 sequence: CASSLGGAGEQFF. The DNA of the CDR3 is TGTGCCAGCAGCTTAGGAGGGGCCGGTGAGCAGTTCTTC.

This clonotype was seen only a few times. One end of the junction does not line up with germline, which may come from a read error. The rearrangement uses TRBV14 and TRBJ2-1; D may be TRBD1 (5 bases). This CDR3 has 16 amino acids. Per the germline V gene, CDR1 is SGHDN and CDR2 is FVKESK. The CDR3, as DNA: TGTGCCAGCAGCCAAGGATTGGCAGGGAACTACAATGGGCAGTTCTTC. Encoded protein: CASSQGLAGNYNGQFF.

The rearrangement joins TRBV27 to TRBJ2-7, with 7 bases matching TRBD2. The CDR3 consists of 15 residues. Germline trimming cut 4 bases from V and 4 bases from J; bases unmatched to any gene: 10. CDR1 is MNHEY and CDR2 is SMNVEV in the germline V gene (reference sequence). The CDR3 spells CASSYTGGFAYEQYF. CDR3 nucleotide sequence: TGTGCCAGCAGTTACACGGGGGGTTTCGCGTACGAGCAGTACTTC.

On this clonotype: Just one base apart from a much larger clone, this may be a read error. Likely a read error: the CDR3 ends without its conserved phenylalanine or tryptophan. The chain employs TRBV5-1 and TRBJ2-3, with 10 nucleotides matching TRBD2. After removal of 3 bases from V and 2 bases from J, the junction contained 3 bases not matched to a gene. Germline CDR1 is SGHRS and CDR2 is YFSETQ. This CDR3 has 15 amino acids. The DNA for the CDR3 is TGCGCCAGCAGCTCCGGGACTAGCGACACAGATACGCAGTATTCT. This sequence encodes CASSSGTSDTDTQYS.

This clonotype has at least ten counts. This chain links TRBV9 with TRBJ1-2; D remains unclear. The CDR3 spans 15 residues. V gave up 0 bases and J gave up 7 bases, with 16 bases separating them. The germline V gene encodes CDR1 SGDLS and CDR2 YYNGEE. In nucleotides, the CDR3 is TGTGCCAGCAGCGTAGGCGCAGTTCCAAGCGGTGGCTACACCTTC. This gives the protein CASSVGAVPSGGYTF.

This clonotype was observed many times. Mismatch with germline at one junction end may stem from a read error. The chain carries TRBV28 and TRBJ1-2; tentative D call: TRBD1 (5 bases). The germline V gene has CDR1 MDHEN and CDR2 SYDVKM. The CDR3 runs to 13 residues. The CDR3 nucleotides read TGTGCCAGCAGTCGGGACTTCAGCTATAGCTACACCTTC. Translated, it gives CASSRDFSYSYTF.

This clonotype was counted at least ten times. The V call is TRBV10-3, the J call TRBJ1-5; no definite D call. Germline-derived CDR1 and CDR2 are ENHRY and SYGVKD. V was pared by 6 bases and J by 1 base, with 7 bases between. CDR3 length equals 13 residues. As DNA, the CDR3 is TGTGCCATCAGGTCGCAGAGCAATCAGCCCCAGCATTTT. Protein product: CAIRSQSNQPQHF.

This clonotype appeared many times. The chain carries TRBV28 and TRBJ2-2; TRBD2 matches 10 bases. The V segment lost 6 bases and the J segment 4 bases; nucleotides outside the gene matches: 8. Germline V CDR1 and CDR2: MDHEN, SYDVKM. The CDR3 length is 16 residues. The CDR3 reads CASSKAGGHGTGELFF. CDR3 DNA: TGTGCCAGCAGCAAAGCGGGGGGGCACGGCACCGGGGAGCTGTTTTTT.

This clonotype was detected many times. This chain connects TRBV7-2 to TRBJ2-2, with TRBD2 as a possible D gene (5 bases). The CDR3 covers 15 residues. The V end lost 3 bases, the J end lost 0 bases, and 8 bases lay between the germline ends. Germline CDR1 SGHTA, CDR2 FQGNSA. CDR3 loop: CASSLTIANTGELFF. The CDR3 DNA follows: TGTGCCAGCAGCTTGACTATCGCGAACACCGGGGAGCTGTTTTTT.

CDR3 nucleotide sequence: TGCAGTGCTAGAGATCAAAACTTTCTATCCTACGAGCAGTACTTC. Encoded protein: CSARDQNFLSYEQYF. J is TRBJ2-7 and V is TRBV20-1; unclear D gene. The V end lost 0 bases, the J end lost 1 base, and 13 bases lay between the germline ends. Germline assignment: CDR1 DFQATT and CDR2 SNEGSKA (reference sequence). The CDR3 totals 15 residues.

J is TRBJ2-5 and V is TRBV12-3 or TRBV12-4, with a weak D call TRBD1 (6 bases). Trimming removed 5 bases at V and 0 bases at J, with 10 bases between. The CDR3 runs to 14 residues. CDR3 in DNA: TGTGCCAGCAGTGGACAGCTGGACCAAGAGACCCAGTACTTC. It translates to CASSGQLDQETQYF.

This clonotype came up many times. The V and J genes are TRBV29-1 and TRBJ2-1; 8 bases line up with TRBD1. The CDR3 runs 14 residues. V lost 6 bases, J lost 5 bases, and 9 bases stayed unmatched. The germline CDR1 and CDR2 sequences are SQVTM and ANQGSEA. CDR3 residues: CSVCRDRLNNEQFF. The CDR3 coding sequence is TGCAGCGTCTGCCGGGACAGGCTTAACAATGAGCAGTTCTTC.

There are many counts of this clonotype. The chain has TRBV6-1 and TRBJ1-1; D is perhaps TRBD1 (6 bases). The V end was cut by 1 base, the J end by 1 base, with 10 bases between. Germline-derived CDR1 and CDR2 are MNHNS and SASEGT. This CDR3 has 15 residues. This chain's CDR3 is CASSEGDTSNTEAFF. The CDR3, as DNA: TGTGCCAGCAGTGAAGGGGACACCTCGAACACTGAAGCTTTCTTT.

The table lists this clonotype with a few counts. The CDR3, as DNA: TGCAGCGTAAGTCGGCGGGTGGAAGCTTTCTTT. Encoded protein: CSVSRRVEAFF. This sequence joins TRBV29-1 and TRBJ1-1; D not certain. This CDR3 has 11 residues. CDR1 SQVTM and CDR2 ANQGSEA come from the germline V gene. Deletions cut 6 bases from V and 8 bases from J, with 13 bases between.

The rearrangement links TRBV27 to TRBJ2-3; the match to TRBD2 covers 11 bases. Per the germline V gene, CDR1 is MNHEY and CDR2 is SMNVEV (reference sequence). The V segment lost 6 bases and the J segment 6 bases; nucleotides outside the gene matches: 8. This CDR3 contains 15 residues. The CDR3 sequence: CASRQLAGVQDTQYF. The CDR3 bases are TGTGCCAGCAGACAACTAGCGGGAGTACAGGATACGCAGTATTTT.

The genes are TRBV10-3 and TRBJ2-1, with unresolved D. Germline CDR1 ENHRY, CDR2 SYGVKD. Trimming stripped 5 bases from V and 5 bases from J, with 19 bases between. The CDR3 is 16 amino acids. The DNA of the CDR3 is TGTGCCATCAGTCTAAGGCCCCCCCCACCCGACAATGAGCAGTTCTTC. Protein sequence: CAISLRPPPPDNEQFF.

This clonotype was counted a few times. The chain links TRBV4-3 to TRBJ1-4; unclear D gene. Germline assignment: CDR1 LGHNA and CDR2 YSLEER. The CDR3 sequence is 15 residues long. Trimming took 0 bases from V and 7 from J, leaving 12 bases between them. The CDR3 coding sequence is TGCGCCAGCAGCCAAGACGCGGTGAAGGGTGAAAAACTGTTTTTT. Translating gives CASSQDAVKGEKLFF.